This T cell receptor (beta chain) originates from a study of blood T cell repertoires in COVID-19. Trimming pared 6 bases from V and 0 bases from J, leaving 8 bases between. Germline V gene sequence: CDR1 SGHVS, CDR2 FNYEAQ. The CDR3 loop spans 13 amino acids. Original analysis: Reference gene primer amplification gave nucleated cell count estimates. Here immunoSEQ multiplex PCR was the method, and the copy in TCRdb shows in-frame clones only, minus some. V, J and clone size were drawn from that table, and D and trimming were deduced from the DNA. The data contain about 55,000 clones, approximately 85% of them singletons.

The V call is TRBV7-6, the J call TRBJ1-1; no reliable D call. Material: peripheral blood. This receptor was obtained from a human donor in a cohort sampled during active COVID-19. The CDR3 DNA sequence: TGTGCCAGCAGTCCAAACATGAACACTGAAGCTTTCTTT. Translation: CASSPNMNTEAFF.